These T cell receptor beta chains were read from a single sample in a study of regulatory T cells in long-lasting Graves disease. From the multiplex PCR reads, TCRdb called clonotypes with MiXCR, one entry per CDR3 protein. This table has 420,000 or so distinct CDR3 sequences, 23% appearing once. This specimen consisted of peripheral blood mononuclear cells (PBMCs), obtained when the disease was refractory, from a patient treated with antithyroid drugs. Receptor source: a female donor with Graves disease. The CDR3 runs from the conserved cysteine through the conserved F or W. The D gene is left open where the match is weak. Clone size is given for some rows only: seen once, a few or many times, or a class if the clone is expanded.

>TRBJ1-1|few|TRBV7-9|NA
TGTGCTAGCAGACCAGGGGAGAACACTGAAGCTTTCTTT
CASRPGENTEAFF
>TRBJ2-1|NA|TRBV10-3|TRBD2
TGTGCCATCAGACCGACTAGCGGTACCAACAATGAGCAGTTCTTC
CAIRPTSGTNNEQFF
>TRBJ1-3|many|TRBV2|TRBD1
TGTGCCAGGTCTACAGGGGACTCTGGAAACACCATATATTTT
CARSTGDSGNTIYF
>TRBJ2-7|many|TRBV20-1|NA
TGCAGTGCTAGCACGGGGAGGCACGAGCAGTACTTC
CSASTGRHEQYF
>TRBJ2-7|many|TRBV29-1|TRBD1
TGCAGCGTTGATGGGGGACAGGATTTGAACTTC
CSVDGGQDLNF
>TRBJ2-6|few|TRBV28|NA
TGTGCCAGCAGTGACTACAATGGGGCCAACGTCCTGACTTTC
CASSDYNGANVLTF
>TRBJ2-3|NA|TRBV27|TRBD1
TGTGCCAGCAGTTTATTGACAGGGAGCACAGATACGCAGTATTTT
CASSLLTGSTDTQYF
>TRBJ2-1|NA|TRBV20-1|TRBD2
TGCAGTGCTAATATAGGACTAGCGGGATATGAGCAGTTCTTC
CSANIGLAGYEQFF
>TRBJ2-7|many|TRBV12-3/TRBV12-4|TRBD2
TGTGCCAGCAGTTTAGAATTCCGTTGGACTAGCGGTTCCTACGAGCAGTACTTC
CASSLEFRWTSGSYEQYF
>TRBJ1-1|NA|TRBV15|NA
TGTGCCACCAGCAGATCGTTGGGGAACACTGAAGCTTTCTTT
CATSRSLGNTEAFF
>TRBJ2-7|NA|TRBV20-1|NA
TGCAGTGCTATGAGGGGAGCCTACGAGCAGTACTTC
CSAMRGAYEQYF
>TRBJ1-2|NA|TRBV9|TRBD1
TGTGCCAGCAGCGTAGTAACAGGGGGCCACTATGGCTACACCTTC
CASSVVTGGHYGYTF
>TRBJ1-2|few|TRBV29-1|TRBD1
TGCAGCGTTGGCGGGACAGCTCACTTTAACTATGGCTACACCTTC
CSVGGTAHFNYGYTF
>TRBJ2-2|few|TRBV6-1|NA
TGTGCCAGCAGTGGCAGGGACACCGGGGAGCTGTTTTTT
CASSGRDTGELFF
>TRBJ2-1|NA|TRBV7-9|TRBD2
TGTGCCAGCAAATATAGTGGGACTAGCGGGTTGGAGCAGTTCTTC
CASKYSGTSGLEQFF
>TRBJ2-7|few|TRBV10-3|NA
TGTGCCATCAGTGAGAACCCGGGGTCCTCCTACGAGCAGTACTTC
CAISENPGSSYEQYF
>TRBJ2-7|many|TRBV11-2|TRBD2
TGTGCCAGCAGTATCGGTGGGAGGGAATACGAGCAGTACTTC
CASSIGGREYEQYF
>TRBJ2-4|NA|TRBV5-1|NA
TGCGCCAGCAGCTTGGGCCACCGGGACAAAAACATTCAGTACTTC
CASSLGHRDKNIQYF
>TRBJ1-5|few|TRBV2|NA
TGTGCCAGCAGTTCTAGGGAAAATGGCATCAATCAGCCCCAGCATTTT
CASSSRENGINQPQHF
>TRBJ2-7|few|TRBV5-1|NA
TGCGCCAGCGGGTTAACTAGTCCCCCCTACGAGCAGTACTTC
CASGLTSPPYEQYF
>TRBJ1-4|few|TRBV6-1|NA
TGTGCCAGCAGTGTGCTTACCGGGGGCACTAATGAAAAACTGTTTTTT
CASSVLTGGTNEKLFF
>TRBJ1-2|NA|TRBV4-2|NA
TGTGCCAGCAGCCAGGAATTCAGGGATAACTATGGCTACACCTTC
CASSQEFRDNYGYTF
>TRBJ2-2|NA|TRBV6-5|NA
TGTGCCAGCAGTTACTCAGGGGCGAACACCGGGGAGCTGTTTTTT
CASSYSGANTGELFF
>TRBJ1-1|many|TRBV12-3/TRBV12-4|NA
TGTGCCAGCAGCTTTTTGGGGGGCACTGAAGCTTTCTTT
CASSFLGGTEAFF
>TRBJ1-3|NA|TRBV5-5|NA
TGTGCCAGCAGCTTGTTGTCGGCGGTCCTTCCTGGAAACACCATATATTTT
CASSLLSAVLPGNTIYF
>TRBJ1-1|few|TRBV30|TRBD1
TGTGCCTGGAACGCCCCGGACAGGCCCGCTGAAGCTTTCTTT
CAWNAPDRPAEAFF
>TRBJ1-1|many|TRBV28|NA
TGTGCCAGCAGTTTATTGATCGGGGTCCCTGAAGCTTTCTTT
CASSLLIGVPEAFF
>TRBJ1-1|few|TRBV5-6|NA
TGTGCCAGCAGCTTGCCAGGATTCATGAACACTGAAGCTTTCTTT
CASSLPGFMNTEAFF